These T cell receptor beta chains were read from a single sample in a study of B cell selection in AIRE deficiency. Clones were read by immunoSEQ multiplex PCR, and TCRdb kept only the in-frame ones, dropping some. The profile covers around 24,000 clones, with roughly 96% appearing a single time and around 0.17% taken by the ten largest. The specimen sequenced was CD4+CD127+ conventional T cells sorted from PBMCs. The receptor source for this set is a human donor in good health. The CDR3 runs from the conserved cysteine through the conserved F or W. Fields, in order: D gene, J gene, V gene, clone size, CDR3 DNA, CDR3 protein. A D gene is named only where the DNA matches it firmly. Clone size is shown for a subset of rows, as once, few, many or a class of expanded clone.

d_call: TRBD2
j_call: TRBJ2-3
v_call: TRBV5-4
clone_size: once
cdr3_nt: TGTGCCAGCAGCTTGGATGGGACTAGCGGGGGTGATAGCACAGATACGCAGTATTTT
cdr3_aa: CASSLDGTSGGDSTDTQYF

d_call: NA
j_call: TRBJ1-3
v_call: TRBV28
clone_size: NA
cdr3_nt: TGTGCCAGCAGTTTAGGAAGCACCATATATTTT
cdr3_aa: CASSLGSTIYF

d_call: NA
j_call: TRBJ1-1
v_call: TRBV5-1
clone_size: NA
cdr3_nt: TGCGCCAGCAGCTTGGATAGGGCTGACACTGAAGCTTTCTTT
cdr3_aa: CASSLDRADTEAFF

d_call: NA
j_call: TRBJ2-7
v_call: TRBV7-6
clone_size: NA
cdr3_nt: TGTGCCAGCAGCTTAATTGCTTCCCCCTACGAGCAGTACTTC
cdr3_aa: CASSLIASPYEQYF

d_call: TRBD1
j_call: TRBJ1-2
v_call: TRBV11-2
clone_size: NA
cdr3_nt: TGTGCCAGCAGCGACCGACAGGGGGCGCGGGGCTACACCTTC
cdr3_aa: CASSDRQGARGYTF

d_call: TRBD2
j_call: TRBJ2-7
v_call: TRBV6-5
clone_size: NA
cdr3_nt: TGTGCCAGCAGTTACGGCGGGGGTGCCTACGAGCAGTACTTC
cdr3_aa: CASSYGGGAYEQYF

d_call: NA
j_call: TRBJ1-5
v_call: TRBV30
clone_size: NA
cdr3_nt: TGTGCCTGGAGTGTACTATGGAGGGCTCGTCAGCCCCAGCATTTT
cdr3_aa: CAWSVLWRARQPQHF

d_call: NA
j_call: TRBJ2-3
v_call: TRBV2
clone_size: NA
cdr3_nt: TGTGCCAGCAGTGTGGGGGGTGGAGCAGATACGCAGTATTTT
cdr3_aa: CASSVGGGADTQYF

d_call: NA
j_call: TRBJ1-3
v_call: TRBV30
clone_size: NA
cdr3_nt: TGTGCCTGGAGTCTGAGGGGTGGGGACACCATATATTTT
cdr3_aa: CAWSLRGGDTIYF

d_call: NA
j_call: TRBJ2-1
v_call: TRBV7-3
clone_size: NA
cdr3_nt: TGTGCCAGCAGCCCTCAGACAGCCTCCTACAATGAGCAGTTCTTC
cdr3_aa: CASSPQTASYNEQFF

d_call: NA
j_call: TRBJ2-1
v_call: TRBV10-1
clone_size: NA
cdr3_nt: TGCGCCAGCAGTGAGTCTCCGGGGCAGGCCCAGTTCTTC
cdr3_aa: CASSESPGQAQFF

d_call: NA
j_call: TRBJ1-1
v_call: TRBV5-6
clone_size: NA
cdr3_nt: TGTGCCAGCAGCTTGGTGGTGAACACTGAAGCTTTCTTT
cdr3_aa: CASSLVVNTEAFF

d_call: NA
j_call: TRBJ2-7
v_call: TRBV6-6
clone_size: NA
cdr3_nt: TGTGCCAGCAGTTACGCGGATATAGGGAGCGAGCAGTACTTC
cdr3_aa: CASSYADIGSEQYF

d_call: TRBD1
j_call: TRBJ1-5
v_call: TRBV2
clone_size: NA
cdr3_nt: TGTGCCAGCAGTCTAGACAGGGAGGGGGGGCCCCAGCATTTT
cdr3_aa: CASSLDREGGPQHF

d_call: NA
j_call: TRBJ1-1
v_call: TRBV5-1
clone_size: NA
cdr3_nt: TGCGCCAGCAGCTTGGCCCAGAACACTGAAGCTTTCTTT
cdr3_aa: CASSLAQNTEAFF

d_call: TRBD1
j_call: TRBJ1-4
v_call: TRBV10-3
clone_size: NA
cdr3_nt: TGTGCCATCAGCGATCAGGGGGCAATCGGTGAAAAACTGTTTTTT
cdr3_aa: CAISDQGAIGEKLFF

d_call: TRBD2
j_call: TRBJ2-5
v_call: TRBV19
clone_size: NA
cdr3_nt: TGTGCCAGTAGTGTGGACTCCCTCTCGCGGGGGGGCCCCCAAGAGACCCAGTACTTC
cdr3_aa: CASSVDSLSRGGPQETQYF

d_call: NA
j_call: TRBJ2-7
v_call: TRBV18
clone_size: NA
cdr3_nt: TGTGCCAGCTCACCGGACGGGACTTCGTACGAGCAGTACTTC
cdr3_aa: CASSPDGTSYEQYF

d_call: NA
j_call: TRBJ2-3
v_call: TRBV19
clone_size: NA
cdr3_nt: TGTGCCAGTAGTATAGATCAAATCGCAGATACGCAGTATTTT
cdr3_aa: CASSIDQIADTQYF

d_call: TRBD2
j_call: TRBJ2-5
v_call: TRBV7-2
clone_size: NA
cdr3_nt: TGTGCCAGCAGCTTAGTTTCTAGCGGGGGGGCCCGAGAGACCCAGTACTTC
cdr3_aa: CASSLVSSGGARETQYF

d_call: TRBD2
j_call: TRBJ2-2
v_call: TRBV7-9
clone_size: NA
cdr3_nt: TGTGCCAGCAGGGTAGCGGGGATGAACACCGGGGAGCTGTTTTTT
cdr3_aa: CASRVAGMNTGELFF

d_call: TRBD1
j_call: TRBJ2-3
v_call: TRBV6-5
clone_size: NA
cdr3_nt: TGTGCCAGCAGTTACAGAGGGGGCCCCACAGATACGCAGTATTTT
cdr3_aa: CASSYRGGPTDTQYF

d_call: NA
j_call: TRBJ1-5
v_call: TRBV4-1
clone_size: NA
cdr3_nt: TGCGCCAGCAGCCAAGATTGGGGGGCACAGGGCAATAGCAATCAGCCCCAGCATTTT
cdr3_aa: CASSQDWGAQGNSNQPQHF

d_call: NA
j_call: TRBJ2-2
v_call: TRBV6-6
clone_size: NA
cdr3_nt: TGTGCCAGCAGTTACTCAACAGGTTCGAACACCGGGGAGCTGTTTTTT
cdr3_aa: CASSYSTGSNTGELFF

d_call: NA
j_call: TRBJ1-5
v_call: TRBV2
clone_size: NA
cdr3_nt: TGTGCCAGCAGTGAACAGGGGCTAAGACAGCCCCAGCATTTT
cdr3_aa: CASSEQGLRQPQHF

d_call: NA
j_call: TRBJ2-1
v_call: TRBV7-2
clone_size: NA
cdr3_nt: TGTGCCAGCAGCTTAGGAGACAGGATCTACAATGAGCAGTTCTTC
cdr3_aa: CASSLGDRIYNEQFF

d_call: NA
j_call: TRBJ2-2
v_call: TRBV5-5
clone_size: once
cdr3_nt: TGTGCCGGTCAATGGGGCAGGGAAACCGGGGAGCTGTTTTTT
cdr3_aa: CAGQWGRETGELFF

d_call: NA
j_call: TRBJ2-2
v_call: TRBV5-1
clone_size: NA
cdr3_nt: TGCGCCAGCAGCTTTGGGATTAACACCGGGGAGCTGTTTTTT
cdr3_aa: CASSFGINTGELFF

d_call: NA
j_call: TRBJ1-2
v_call: TRBV30
clone_size: once
cdr3_nt: TGTGCCTGGAGTTCAAACGGGGAGAGAGGCTACACCTTC
cdr3_aa: CAWSSNGERGYTF

d_call: NA
j_call: TRBJ1-1
v_call: TRBV6-6
clone_size: NA
cdr3_nt: TGTGCCAGCAGTTACTCCCCCGACAGGGAAGCTTTCTTT
cdr3_aa: CASSYSPDREAFF

d_call: TRBD2
j_call: TRBJ2-3
v_call: TRBV9
clone_size: NA
cdr3_nt: TGTGCCAGCAGCGCTTCTAGCGGGGGGGCGGTAGATACGCAGTATTTT
cdr3_aa: CASSASSGGAVDTQYF

d_call: NA
j_call: TRBJ1-6
v_call: TRBV4-2
clone_size: few
cdr3_nt: TGTGCCAGCAGCCAAGAGAGTCCCCGGGCTTCACCCCTCCACTTT
cdr3_aa: CASSQESPRASPLHF

d_call: TRBD1
j_call: TRBJ2-3
v_call: TRBV9
clone_size: NA
cdr3_nt: TGTGCCAGCAGGGGGGACAGAATTACAGATACGCAGTATTTT
cdr3_aa: CASRGDRITDTQYF

d_call: NA
j_call: TRBJ2-6
v_call: TRBV4-2
clone_size: few
cdr3_nt: TGTGCCAGCAGCCGGTTAAGGTTACAAAGTCGGGCCAACGTCCTGACTTTC
cdr3_aa: CASSRLRLQSRANVLTF

d_call: NA
j_call: TRBJ2-5
v_call: TRBV7-9
clone_size: NA
cdr3_nt: TGTGCCAGCATAACTGGGCCAGGAGAAGGGACCCAGTACTTC
cdr3_aa: CASITGPGEGTQYF

d_call: NA
j_call: TRBJ2-7
v_call: TRBV5-6
clone_size: NA
cdr3_nt: TGTGCCAGCAGCTTCTTATACGGCTCCTACGAGCAGTACTTC
cdr3_aa: CASSFLYGSYEQYF

d_call: TRBD1
j_call: TRBJ1-6
v_call: TRBV5-1
clone_size: few
cdr3_nt: TGCGCCAGCAGCTTACAGGGACAGGGGAGATCACCCCTCCACTTT
cdr3_aa: CASSLQGQGRSPLHF

d_call: NA
j_call: TRBJ1-1
v_call: TRBV25-1
clone_size: NA
cdr3_nt: TGTGCCAGCAGTGAATCAAAGGGCGGCACTGAAGCTTTCTTT
cdr3_aa: CASSESKGGTEAFF

d_call: NA
j_call: TRBJ1-2
v_call: TRBV6-1
clone_size: once
cdr3_nt: TGTGCCAGCAGTGAAGGACAGCCTGTTAACTATGGCTACACCTTC
cdr3_aa: CASSEGQPVNYGYTF

d_call: NA
j_call: TRBJ2-3
v_call: TRBV7-2
clone_size: NA
cdr3_nt: TGTGCCAGCAGCTTACGTCTCGCAGGTACAGATACGCAGTATTTT
cdr3_aa: CASSLRLAGTDTQYF

d_call: NA
j_call: TRBJ1-3
v_call: TRBV9
clone_size: NA
cdr3_nt: TGTGCCAGCAGCCCATCCGGCGGGCTCGCAAACACCATATATTTT
cdr3_aa: CASSPSGGLANTIYF

d_call: TRBD1
j_call: TRBJ2-1
v_call: TRBV11-1
clone_size: NA
cdr3_nt: TGTGCCAGCAGCCGGGACAGGGGATCCTACAATGAGCAGTTCTTC
cdr3_aa: CASSRDRGSYNEQFF

d_call: TRBD1
j_call: TRBJ1-2
v_call: TRBV6-5
clone_size: NA
cdr3_nt: TGTGCCAGCAGCCGCCCCGGGACAGGGGGCGGCTACACCTTC
cdr3_aa: CASSRPGTGGGYTF

d_call: NA
j_call: TRBJ2-1
v_call: TRBV2
clone_size: once
cdr3_nt: TGTGCCAGTGGAGGTTTTCAGGGCAATGAGCAGTTCTTC
cdr3_aa: CASGGFQGNEQFF

d_call: NA
j_call: TRBJ2-7
v_call: TRBV18
clone_size: once
cdr3_nt: TGTGCCAGCTCAGCACCGGGACGGGGAATTTACGAGCAGTACTTC
cdr3_aa: CASSAPGRGIYEQYF

d_call: NA
j_call: TRBJ1-6
v_call: TRBV6-1
clone_size: NA
cdr3_nt: TGTGCCAGCAGTGGAGGGTTATATAATTCACCCCTCCACTTT
cdr3_aa: CASSGGLYNSPLHF

d_call: TRBD1
j_call: TRBJ1-1
v_call: TRBV18
clone_size: NA
cdr3_nt: TGTGCCAGCTCGCCGGGACAGGGGAACACTGAAGCTTTCTTT
cdr3_aa: CASSPGQGNTEAFF

d_call: TRBD1
j_call: TRBJ2-1
v_call: TRBV5-1
clone_size: NA
cdr3_nt: TGCGCCAGCAGCTCGCCGGGACAGGATAACAATGAGCAGTTCTTC
cdr3_aa: CASSSPGQDNNEQFF

d_call: NA
j_call: TRBJ1-3
v_call: TRBV5-5
clone_size: NA
cdr3_nt: TGTGCCAGCAGCCTCCAGGGTAACTCTGGAAACACCATATATTTT
cdr3_aa: CASSLQGNSGNTIYF

d_call: NA
j_call: TRBJ2-7
v_call: TRBV7-3
clone_size: NA
cdr3_nt: TGTGCCAGCAGCTTAAACCCTAGCTCTAACGAGCAGTACTTC
cdr3_aa: CASSLNPSSNEQYF

d_call: TRBD2
j_call: TRBJ2-7
v_call: TRBV27
clone_size: NA
cdr3_nt: TGTGCCAGCAGAAAACTAGCGCCCGACTCCGAGCAGTACTTC
cdr3_aa: CASRKLAPDSEQYF

d_call: NA
j_call: TRBJ2-3
v_call: TRBV15
clone_size: NA
cdr3_nt: TGTGCCACCAGCAGAGAAGCTAGCTCCCTCGCAGATACGCAGTATTTT
cdr3_aa: CATSREASSLADTQYF

d_call: NA
j_call: TRBJ1-5
v_call: TRBV28
clone_size: NA
cdr3_nt: TGTGCCAGCAGTTTCTCTAGCAATCAGCCCCAGCATTTT
cdr3_aa: CASSFSSNQPQHF